Listed below are T cell receptor beta chains from one sample, sequenced in a study of T cell changes during pregnancy in multiple sclerosis. Repertoires were generated with immunoSEQ multiplex PCR, while TCRdb's copy carries only in-frame clones and drops some. Of 25,000 to 35,000 clones listed, 92% are singletons. The sample was peripheral blood, taken in the first trimester of pregnancy. These receptors were taken from a female donor in good health, enrolled as a control in a pregnancy study. Each CDR3 is given with its conserved first and last residue. A D gene is named only where the DNA matches it firmly.

>TRBV7-9|TRBJ1-3|.
CASSLTDTIYF
>TRBV20-1|TRBJ2-1|.
CSAYRGSEQFF
>TRBV11-3|TRBJ1-3|.
CASSLSPGGVGNTIYF
>TRBV7-8|TRBJ2-1|.
CASSDGTLGTYNEQFF
>TRBV10-3|TRBJ1-2|TRBD1
CAISVTGGVHYGYTF
>TRBV25-1|TRBJ1-1|TRBD1
CASSGYRGVRDTEAFF
>TRBV19|TRBJ2-7|.
CASSWMSGTPAREQYF
>TRBV7-8|TRBJ1-1|.
CASSWDISVNTEAFF
>TRBV12-1|TRBJ2-2|.
CASSPLKRERRELFF
>TRBV4-3|TRBJ2-5|TRBD1
CASSQDKGGGQGMETQYF
>TRBV2|TRBJ2-2|TRBD2
CASSGLGPNTGELFF
>TRBV5-5|TRBJ2-7|TRBD2
CASSLSLLAGHEQYF
>TRBV5-4|TRBJ2-2|TRBD1
CASRNNRGSGVGGELFF
>TRBV5-1|TRBJ2-7|TRBD1
CASSLRQGNYEQYF
>TRBV5-1|TRBJ1-6|TRBD1
CASSQGQGANSPLHF
>TRBV21-1|TRBJ1-5|.
CASRVTPSGNQPQHF
>TRBV6-1|TRBJ2-7|TRBD1
CASSRGQGRYEQYF
>TRBV4-2|TRBJ2-7|TRBD2
CASSRATSGRGYEQYF
>TRBV7-6|TRBJ2-1|.
CASSPGPGLESYNEQFF
>TRBV12-5|TRBJ2-7|.
CASGLVLGSTYEQYF
>TRBV6-5|TRBJ2-3|.
CASSSRGRGTDTQYF
>TRBV19|TRBJ1-3|.
CASSISRKEGNTIYF
>TRBV5-1|TRBJ1-2|TRBD1
CASSNRQGAGNGYTF
>TRBV6-1|TRBJ2-7|TRBD2
CATPPGGYEQYF
>TRBV9|TRBJ2-4|.
CASSVVGDWGSKNIQYF